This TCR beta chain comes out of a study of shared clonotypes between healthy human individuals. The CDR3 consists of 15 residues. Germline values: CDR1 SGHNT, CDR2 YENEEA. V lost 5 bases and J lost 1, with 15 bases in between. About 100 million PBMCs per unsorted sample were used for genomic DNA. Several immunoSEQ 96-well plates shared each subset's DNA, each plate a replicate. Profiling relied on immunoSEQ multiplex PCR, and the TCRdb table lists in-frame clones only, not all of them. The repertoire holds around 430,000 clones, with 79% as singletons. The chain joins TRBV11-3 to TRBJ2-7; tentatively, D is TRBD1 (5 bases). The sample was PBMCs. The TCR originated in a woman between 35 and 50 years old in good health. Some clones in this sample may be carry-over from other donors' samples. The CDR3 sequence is CASSLSQDISYEQYF. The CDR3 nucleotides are TGTGCCAGCAGCCTCTCCCAGGACATATCCTACGAGCAGTACTTC.